Sequencing of this T cell receptor beta chain was carried out in a study of T cells in localized non-small cell lung cancer. In germline, CDR1 is WNHNN, CDR2 SYGVQD (reference sequence). The ends were cut back, 9 bases at V and 1 base at J, with 15 bases in the middle. The CDR3 totals 14 residues. Here immunoSEQ multiplex PCR was the method, and the copy in TCRdb shows in-frame clones only, minus some. The sample contains tens of thousands of clones, roughly 84% of which appear only once. The clonotype originates from a female donor aged 60 or older with stage I lung adenocarcinoma. Sequences were derived from peripheral blood, sampled before any cancer treatment. V usage is TRBV10-1 and J usage is TRBJ2-5, with D possibly being TRBD2 (6 bases). In DNA form, the CDR3 reads TGCGCCAGGAAATGGGCGGGGACCCAAGAGACCCAGTACTTC. This translates into CARKWAGTQETQYF.